This record looks at one TCR beta chain sequence and its context. Its antigen is as yet unknown. The germline gives CDR1 SGHAT, CDR2 FQNNGV. This CDR3 contains 15 residues. After removal of 0 bases from V and 3 bases from J, the junction contained 5 bases not matched to a gene. The data stem from a study of cytomegalovirus exposure and HLA in healthy donors. General observations from the study: Previous analysis showed most TCR beta V segments were productive about 90% or about 30% of the time. Reported performance of the classifier showed diagnosis of cytomegalovirus status with high specificity and sensitivity. The study assumed roughly uniform donor sequencing depth for presence/absence analyses.

With 60 Vbeta and 13 Jbeta primers, the PCR was carried out. Measured with immunoSEQ multiplex PCR; TCRdb has only the in-frame clones, and not every one. The table records under 150,000 clones, 65% to 85% of them present only once. This TCR was recovered from a man in his fifties or sixties in good health and CMV-seronegative. Source material: PBMCs. The chain is built from TRBV11-2 and TRBJ2-7; 7 bases are shared with TRBD1. The CDR3 region has the DNA TGTGCCAGCAGCTTAGATCCGGGACAGATCTACGAGCAGTACTTC. Translation gives CASSLDPGQIYEQYF.